What follows are 9 T cell receptor beta chains derived from one specimen sequenced in a study of cytomegalovirus exposure and HLA in healthy donors. Use of 60 Vbeta and 13 Jbeta primers characterized the PCR. Sequencing used immunoSEQ multiplex PCR; TCRdb keeps in-frame clones, though not all of them. Of roughly 150,000 clones listed, 76% are singletons. Sequenced sample: PBMCs. These receptors all come from a male donor in good health and CMV-seronegative.

The chain recombines TRBV10-3 with TRBJ2-5; TRBD2 is a possible D gene (5 bases). V was pared by 4 bases and J by 5 bases, with 11 bases between. The CDR3 extends over 13 amino acids. From germline, CDR1 is ENHRY and CDR2 SYGVKD. The CDR3 spells CAISGTVGETQYF. The CDR3 bases are TGTGCCATCAGTGGGACTGTGGGGGAGACCCAGTACTTC.

This chain links TRBV7-3 with TRBJ2-2, with 7 bases fitting TRBD2. The CDR3 is 18 residues long. From germline, CDR1 is SGHTA and CDR2 FQGTGA. After removal of 2 bases from V and 5 bases from J, the junction contained 14 bases not matched to a gene. Here the CDR3 reads CASSLYGGAGVETGELFF. For the CDR3, the DNA is TGTGCCAGCAGCTTATATGGTGGGGCGGGAGTGGAGACCGGGGAGCTGTTTTTT. Drawing the rest from reference TRBV7-3 and TRBJ2-2, the complete variable domain is GAGVSQTPSNKVTEKGKYVELRCDPISGHTALYWYRQSLGQGPEFLIYFQGTGAADDSGLPNDRFFAVRPEGSVSTLKIQRTERGDSAVYLCASSLYGGAGVETGELFFGEGSRLTVL.

The chain combines TRBV5-6 with TRBJ2-1; the D gene is possibly TRBD1 (5 bases). CDR1 is SGHDT and CDR2 is YYEEEE in the germline V gene. This CDR3 comprises 16 residues. Trimming pared 0 bases from V and 2 bases from J, leaving 12 bases between. The CDR3 DNA follows: TGTGCCAGCAGCTTGGTCAGGTTGGGGCCCTACAATGAGCAGTTCTTC. Amino acid sequence: CASSLVRLGPYNEQFF.

This clone has just a few counts. The chain employs TRBV5-6 and TRBJ1-2; 7 bases agree with TRBD1. The V segment lost 4 bases and the J segment 6 bases; nucleotides outside the gene matches: 6. The CDR3 contains 13 residues. The germline gives CDR1 SGHDT, CDR2 YYEEEE. In nucleotides, the CDR3 is TGTGCCAGCAGCCTCAGGACAGGACATGGCTACACCTTC. Its protein is CASSLRTGHGYTF.

This clone was detected only a few times. This sequence joins TRBV9 and TRBJ2-3; 9 nucleotides line up with TRBD2. Germline CDR1 SGDLS, CDR2 YYNGEE. V was pared by 4 bases and J by 4 bases, with 7 bases of the junction left unmatched. There are 15 residues in the CDR3. CDR3 coding DNA: TGTGCCAGCAGCCCCTGGCGGGGGGGGGCAGATACGCAGTATTTT. It codes for CASSPWRGGADTQYF.

This clone was counted a single time. The chain is built from TRBV5-1 and TRBJ1-2; maybe TRBD1 (6 bases). The CDR3 has 13 amino acids. The germline CDR1 and CDR2 sequences are SGHRS and YFSETQ. V dropped 3 bases and J dropped 8 bases, with 14 bases sitting between them. In nucleotides, the CDR3 is TGCGCCAGCAGCTCCCAAACAGGGTCCGGCTACACCTTC. It encodes CASSSQTGSGYTF.

This clone was observed once. The rearrangement uses TRBV5-1 and TRBJ2-1, with D possibly matching TRBD2 (6 bases). Germline V CDR1 and CDR2: SGHRS, YFSETQ. CDR3 length: 14 residues. Between the trimmed V and J ends, which lost 6 bases and 7 bases, there was a span of 17 bases. CDR3 DNA: TGCGCCAGCAAGTGGAGCGGGTATGAGAATGAGCAGTTCTTC. The encoded protein is CASKWSGYENEQFF.

V usage is TRBV6-6 and J usage is TRBJ1-3; tentative D call: TRBD1 (5 bases). V was clipped by 6 bases and J by 3 bases, with 15 bases between them. The CDR3 totals 15 residues. CDR1 MNHNY and CDR2 SVGAGI come from the germline V gene (reference sequence). The CDR3 sequence: CASRPAGRGGNTIYF. Here the CDR3 DNA reads TGTGCCAGCAGACCCGCCGGTAGGGGTGGAAACACCATATATTTT.

The V call is TRBV5-1, the J call TRBJ2-3, with 12 bases lining up with TRBD2. CDR1 and CDR2 (germline): SGHRS, YFSETQ. J lost 2 bases, V lost 5 bases, and 6 bases had no gene match. The CDR3 extends over 16 amino acids. The CDR3 loop reads CASRTSGGLNTDTQYF. The CDR3 DNA is TGCGCCAGCAGGACTAGCGGGGGTCTCAACACAGATACGCAGTATTTT. The full variable domain, with the rest looked up from reference TRBV5-1 and TRBJ2-3, is KAGVTQTPRYLIKTRGQQVTLSCSPISGHRSVSWYQQTPGQGLQFLFEYFSETQRNKGNFPGRFSGRQFSNSRSEMNVSTLELGDSALYLCASRTSGGLNTDTQYFGPGTRLTVL.